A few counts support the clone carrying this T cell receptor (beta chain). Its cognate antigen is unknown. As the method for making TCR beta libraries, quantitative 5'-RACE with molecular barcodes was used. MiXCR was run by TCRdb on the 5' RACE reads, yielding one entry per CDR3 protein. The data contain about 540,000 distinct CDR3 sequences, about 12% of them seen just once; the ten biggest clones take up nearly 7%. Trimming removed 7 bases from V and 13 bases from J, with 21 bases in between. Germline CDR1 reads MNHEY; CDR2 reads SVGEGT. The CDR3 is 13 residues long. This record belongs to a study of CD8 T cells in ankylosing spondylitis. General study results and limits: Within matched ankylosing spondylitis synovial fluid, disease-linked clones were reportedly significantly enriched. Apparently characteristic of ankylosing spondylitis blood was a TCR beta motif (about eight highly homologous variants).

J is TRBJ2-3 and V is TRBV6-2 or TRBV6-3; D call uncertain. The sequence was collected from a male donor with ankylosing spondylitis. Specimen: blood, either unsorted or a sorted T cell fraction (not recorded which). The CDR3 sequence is CASTSPWEDVKYF. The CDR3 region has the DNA TGTGCCAGCACCTCCCCGTGGGAAGACGTCAAGTATTTT.